Here is one T cell receptor beta chain with its context. As yet, its antigen is unknown. This sample was taken from a study of cytomegalovirus exposure and HLA in healthy donors. Study overall: Under 90% of around 400 genotyped donors fell in the Caucasian-associated ancestry cluster.

This CDR3 region has 16 residues. Trimming took off 1 base at V and 0 bases at J, with 13 bases between the two ends. The V gene's germline CDR1 is MNHNS and CDR2 SASEGT. The study ran its PCR with 60 Vbeta and 13 Jbeta primers. Using immunoSEQ multiplex PCR, the repertoire was profiled, and TCRdb retains in-frame clones only, with some absent. In the table there are approximately 300,000 clones, roughly four fifths of which are singletons. Findings and limits, study-wide: HLA alleles were associated with 15,000 to 20,000 TCR beta sequences in a later analysis at 0.05 false discovery rate.

Material: PBMCs. The clonotype comes from a woman between 35 and 50 years old in good health and CMV-seropositive. The chain links TRBV6-1 to TRBJ2-7; D is possibly TRBD2 (7 bases). The CDR3 sequence: CASSEDRGASSYEQYF. Written as DNA, the CDR3 is TGTGCCAGCAGTGAAGATCGGGGGGCCAGCTCCTACGAGCAGTACTTC.